The 2 T cell receptor beta chains listed next were all sequenced from one sample in a study of T cells in Graves' hyperthyroidism and ophthalmopathy. Authors of the study amplified TCR beta CDR3 regions from RNA transcripts. First-round RT-PCR targeting the TCR CDR3 was performed with the HTBI primer set. A single record per CDR3 protein comes from TCRdb applying MiXCR to the multiplex PCR reads. The profile shows approximately 380,000 distinct CDR3 sequences, approximately 17% of them singletons. The sequenced sample was blood. Receptor source: a man between 18 and 29 years old with Graves' ophthalmopathy.

This rearrangement joins TRBV10-3 to TRBJ2-2, with 7 nucleotides matching TRBD2. This CDR3 region has 14 residues. V was pared by 10 bases and J by 1 base, with 6 bases of the junction left unmatched. CDR1 is ENHRY, CDR2 SYGVKD, per germline. The CDR3 here is CATGLVENTGELFF. The CDR3 DNA reads TGTGCCACCGGACTAGTCGAGAACACCGGGGAGCTGTTTTTT.

The chain links TRBV6-4 to TRBJ1-2; possible D gene TRBD1, 5 bases. V was clipped by 3 bases and J by 1 base, with 6 bases between them. CDR1 and CDR2 (germline): MRHNA, SNTAGT. This CDR3 region has 13 residues. CDR3 nucleotide sequence: TGTGCCAGCAGTGAGGACAATAACTATGGCTACACCTTC. Translating gives CASSEDNNYGYTF.